The clone carrying this TCR beta chain was seen a handful of times. Germline V CDR1 and CDR2: SGHAT, FQNNGV. CDR3 size: 15 residues. The V gene lost 1 base and the J gene lost 3 bases, with 13 bases spanning the gap. The entry originates in a study of T cell repertoires in cytomegalovirus infection. A single record per CDR3 protein comes from TCRdb applying MiXCR to the reads. The sample includes around 250,000 distinct CDR3 sequences, about 18% of them seen just once. Sequenced material: CD8+ T cells from PBMCs. The TCR was taken from a human donor in good health (CMV status not recorded). Some clones in this sample may be carry-over from other donors' samples. The V and J genes are TRBV11-2 and TRBJ2-7; D tentatively reads TRBD1 or TRBD2 (5 bases each). CDR3 nucleotides: TGTGCCAGCAGCTTAGGTTGGGACCCGGACTACGAGCAGTACTTC. Translated, it gives CASSLGWDPDYEQYF.